These 5 T cell receptor beta chains were sequenced from one sample in a study of control samples from healthy donors and cancer patients. Repertoires were generated with immunoSEQ multiplex PCR, while TCRdb's copy carries only in-frame clones and drops some. This table holds approximately 110,000 clones, approximately 90% found once. The specimen sequenced was blood. These receptors all come from a young woman in good health.

V gene TRBV6-2 or TRBV6-3 combines with J gene TRBJ2-7, with 7 positions matching TRBD1. The CDR3 is made up of 16 amino acids. The germline gives CDR1 MNHEY, CDR2 SVGEGT. Trimming removed 2 bases from V and 2 bases from J; junction bases left unmatched: 9. Here the CDR3 reads CASSYPWDRVTYEQYF. For the CDR3, the DNA is TGTGCCAGCAGTTACCCGTGGGACAGAGTAACCTACGAGCAGTACTTC.

The table lists this clone with a count of one. The chain joins TRBV27 to TRBJ2-1; D is undetermined. The CDR3 spans 12 residues. CDR1 is MNHEY and CDR2 is SMNVEV in the germline V gene (reference sequence). Deletions cut 7 bases from V and 6 bases from J, with 10 bases between. The CDR3 reads CASKAEINEQFF. The CDR3 DNA sequence: TGTGCCAGCAAGGCGGAAATCAATGAGCAGTTCTTC.

This rearrangement joins TRBV7-9 to TRBJ1-1, with 9 bases identical to TRBD1. Germline loops: CDR1 SEHNR, CDR2 FQNEAQ (reference sequence). CDR3 length: 17 amino acids. The J segment lost 1 base and the V segment lost 5 bases, leaving 11 bases of the junction unmatched. This chain's CDR3 is CASSPGQGRTSNTEAFF. In DNA, the CDR3 is TGTGCCAGCAGCCCGGGACAGGGTCGGACATCGAACACTGAAGCTTTCTTT.

V gene TRBV7-2 combines with J gene TRBJ1-1; no clear D gene. CDR3 size: 13 residues. The germline gives CDR1 SGHTA, CDR2 FQGNSA. Deletions cut 1 base from V and 5 bases from J, with 8 bases between. The CDR3 DNA is TGTGCCAGCAGCTTAGTGGCGGAGACTGAAGCTTTCTTT. Translating it yields CASSLVAETEAFF. The variable domain in full, with the rest retrieved from reference TRBV7-2 and TRBJ1-1, is GAGVSQSPSNKVTEKGKDVELRCDPISGHTALYWYRQSLGQGLEFLIYFQGNSAPDKSGLPSDRFSAERTGGSVSTLTIQRTQQEDSAVYLCASSLVAETEAFFGQGTRLTVV.

The V call is TRBV5-6, the J call TRBJ1-6; D uncertain. V shed 5 bases and J shed 0 bases, with 12 bases lying between them. The V gene's germline CDR1 is SGHDT and CDR2 YYEEEE. The CDR3 has 16 amino acids. The CDR3 here is CASRMDSSSYNSPLHF. Here the CDR3 DNA reads TGTGCCAGCAGAATGGACTCGAGCTCCTATAATTCACCCCTCCACTTT.